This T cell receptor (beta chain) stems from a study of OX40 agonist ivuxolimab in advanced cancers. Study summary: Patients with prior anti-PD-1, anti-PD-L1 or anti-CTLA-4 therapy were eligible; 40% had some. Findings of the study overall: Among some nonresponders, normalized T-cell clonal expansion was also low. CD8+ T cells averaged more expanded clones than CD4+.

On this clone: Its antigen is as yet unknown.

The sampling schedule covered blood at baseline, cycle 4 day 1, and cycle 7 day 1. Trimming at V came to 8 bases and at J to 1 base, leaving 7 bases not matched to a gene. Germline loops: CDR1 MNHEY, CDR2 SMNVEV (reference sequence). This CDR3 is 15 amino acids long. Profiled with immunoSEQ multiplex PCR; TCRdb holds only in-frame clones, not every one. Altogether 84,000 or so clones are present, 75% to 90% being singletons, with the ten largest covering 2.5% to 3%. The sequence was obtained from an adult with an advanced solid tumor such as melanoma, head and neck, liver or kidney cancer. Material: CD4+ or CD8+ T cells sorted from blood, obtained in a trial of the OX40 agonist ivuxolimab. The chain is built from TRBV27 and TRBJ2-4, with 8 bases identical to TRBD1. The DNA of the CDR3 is TGTGCCAGCGGAGGACAGGGTTGGGCCAAAAACATTCAGTACTTC. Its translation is CASGGQGWAKNIQYF.